These 21 T cell receptor beta chains share one sample of origin, sequenced in a study of T cells in Graves' hyperthyroidism and ophthalmopathy. Regions amplified from RNA transcripts were the TCR beta CDR3 regions. The HTBI primer set was used in a first-round RT-PCR of the TCR CDR3. In TCRdb, the multiplex PCR reads were re-called with MiXCR into one record per CDR3 protein. This sample yields 360,000 or so distinct CDR3 sequences, of which 15% to 20% are seen a single time; roughly a sixth belongs to the top ten. The specimen sequenced was blood. The receptors shown here come from a woman between 40 and 50 years old with Graves' ophthalmopathy.

This clonotype was detected ten times or more. The chain recombines TRBV20-1 with TRBJ2-7; 7 bases are shared with TRBD2. The CDR3 length is 14 residues. The V gene's germline CDR1 is DFQATT and CDR2 SNEGSKA (reference sequence). V shed 3 bases and J 4 bases; nucleotides not matched to a gene: 9. In DNA, the CDR3 is TGCAGTGCTAGCTCCCGAGGAGCGGGGTACGAGCAGTACTTC. Translating gives CSASSRGAGYEQYF.

This clonotype has a count of ten or more. The chain links TRBV7-6 to TRBJ1-1, with D possibly being TRBD1 (6 bases). CDR3 size: 14 residues. CDR1 SGHVS and CDR2 FNYEAQ come from the germline V gene. V shed 5 bases and J shed 4 bases, with 14 bases lying between them. The CDR3: CASSPPRTATEAFF. The DNA for the CDR3 is TGTGCCAGCAGCCCCCCTAGGACAGCCACTGAAGCTTTCTTT.

This clonotype was picked up many times. The junction shows a germline mismatch at one end, possibly a read error. The V and J genes are TRBV7-9 and TRBJ2-7; 8 nucleotides match TRBD1. CDR1 is SEHNR, CDR2 FQNEAQ, per germline (reference sequence). This CDR3 region has 15 residues. DNA of the CDR3: TGTGCCAGCAGCTTACCAGGGACAGGTAGTTTTCGGTTTGCGTTC. This encodes CASSLPGTGSFRFAF.

This clonotype was seen a few times. The chain combines TRBV4-3 with TRBJ1-5; tentatively, D is TRBD1 (5 bases). CDR3 length: 16 amino acids. V shed 0 bases and J shed 6 bases, with 15 bases lying between them. CDR1 is LGHNA and CDR2 is YSLEER in the germline V gene. CDR3 in DNA: TGCGCCAGCAGCCAAGACGGTATTAGAGGGACTCAGCCCCAGCATTTT. Translated, it gives CASSQDGIRGTQPQHF.

The gene calls are TRBV12-3 or TRBV12-4 and TRBJ1-2; the D is unclear. The CDR3 length is 12 residues. The V end was cut by 5 bases, the J end by 7 bases, with 11 bases between. CDR3 bases: TGTGCCAGCAGTCCCTCGGACCGTGGCTACACCTTC. Protein product: CASSPSDRGYTF.

This rearrangement joins TRBV30 to TRBJ1-1; D might be TRBD1 (5 bases). The CDR3 loop spans 13 amino acids. V lost 4 bases and J 4 bases, leaving 13 bases between the germline ends. The V gene's germline CDR1 is GTSNPN and CDR2 SVGIG (reference sequence). Written as DNA, the CDR3 is TGTGCCTGGACCCTTGGGGGGACCACTGAAGCTTTCTTT. Its translation: CAWTLGGTTEAFF.

This clonotype was observed many times. The V and J genes are TRBV6-5 and TRBJ1-1, with D possibly TRBD1 on 6 matching bases. The CDR3 totals 15 residues. V was cut by 2 bases and J by 4 bases, with 14 bases left in between. Germline V gene sequence: CDR1 MNHEY, CDR2 SVGAGI. The CDR3 protein is CASSYGGQGSTEAFF. CDR3 DNA sequence: TGTGCCAGCAGTTACGGGGGGCAGGGGTCCACTGAAGCTTTCTTT.

The table lists this clonotype with a few counts. The chain combines TRBV15 with TRBJ2-7, with D possibly matching TRBD1 (6 bases). Trimming removed 1 base from V and 6 bases from J, with 16 bases in between. Looked up from germline, CDR1 is LNHNV and CDR2 is YYDKDF (reference sequence). This CDR3 spans 15 amino acids. The CDR3 sequence is CATSRVRTESSEQYF. CDR3 bases: TGTGCCACCAGCAGAGTCAGGACAGAGTCTAGCGAGCAGTACTTC.

This clonotype was seen many times. The chain joins TRBV28 to TRBJ2-7; unclear D gene. Trimming shortened V by 3 bases and J by 3 bases, and 30 bases separated the two germline ends. From germline, CDR1 is MDHEN and CDR2 SYDVKM. This CDR3 comprises 20 residues. The CDR3 DNA is TGTGCCAGCAGTTTCATTCGGCTAGGTACCTACGAGGATATAATCTACGAGCAGTACTTC. As protein: CASSFIRLGTYEDIIYEQYF.

This clonotype appeared a single time. The chain combines TRBV7-2 with TRBJ2-5; 12 bases agree with TRBD2. This CDR3 is built from 14 residues. Germline V CDR1 and CDR2: SGHTA, FQGNSA. J was trimmed by 5 bases and V by 6 bases; bases with no gene match: 4. CDR3 DNA sequence: TGTGCCAGCAGGCGGACTAGCGGGGTCGAGACCCAGTACTTC. Amino acids: CASRRTSGVETQYF.

This clonotype was recorded many times. The CDR3 reads CASSFDQGSGELFF. CDR3 DNA sequence: TGTGCCAGCAGCTTTGATCAGGGGTCCGGGGAGCTGTTTTTT. The rearrangement links TRBV11-1 to TRBJ2-2, with D maybe TRBD1 (6 bases). V lost 3 bases and J 6 bases, leaving 11 bases between the germline ends. Germline lookup yields CDR1 SGHAT and CDR2 FQDESV (reference sequence). The CDR3 has 14 amino acids.

At least ten counts were recorded for this clonotype. J is TRBJ1-2 and V is TRBV7-8; D ambiguous. CDR3 size: 18 residues. Germline V gives CDR1 SGHVS, CDR2 FQNEAQ. Trimming removed 5 bases at V and 4 bases at J, with 26 bases between. In DNA form, the CDR3 reads TGTGCCAGCAGCCCCGCTCGGGCAGGACTCCAACGAAGCTATGGCTACACCTTC. Its protein product is CASSPARAGLQRSYGYTF.

The rearrangement links TRBV6-1 to TRBJ2-1, with a possible D match to TRBD2 (6 bases). V was shortened by 7 bases and J by 4 bases, with 11 bases between the two germline ends. This CDR3 is built from 13 residues. Germline loops: CDR1 MNHNS, CDR2 SASEGT. DNA for the CDR3: TGTGCCAGCATCGGCGGGGAATACAATGAGCAGTTCTTC. Translating gives CASIGGEYNEQFF.

This clonotype was recorded at least ten times. The chain uses TRBV24-1 and TRBJ2-2; D gene ambiguous. CDR3 length: 12 residues. V lost 4 bases and J 6 bases, leaving 5 bases between the germline ends. Germline values: CDR1 KGHDR, CDR2 SFDVKD. The CDR3 here is CATSERAGELFF. The CDR3 DNA reads as TGTGCCACCAGTGAACGGGCCGGGGAGCTGTTTTTT.

This clonotype was recorded at least ten times. The rearrangement links TRBV28 to TRBJ2-5; no definite D call. Trimming removed 2 bases at V and 0 bases at J, with 7 bases between. Germline V lookup: CDR1 MDHEN, CDR2 SYDVKM. The CDR3 runs 14 residues. CDR3: CASSLVEYQETQYF. The CDR3 DNA sequence: TGTGCCAGCAGTTTAGTGGAGTACCAAGAGACCCAGTACTTC. Based on the CDR3 plus reference TRBV28 and TRBJ2-5, the full variable domain is DVKVTQSSRYLVKRTGEKVFLECVQDMDHENMFWYRQDPGLGLRLIYFSYDVKMKEKGDIPEGYSVSREKKERFSLILESASTNQTSMYLCASSLVEYQETQYFGPGTRLLVL.

This clonotype showed up many times. The chain uses TRBV27 and TRBJ2-7, with D unclear. Germline values: CDR1 MNHEY, CDR2 SMNVEV (reference sequence). The ends were cut back, 8 bases at V and 10 bases at J, with 18 bases in the middle. The CDR3 length is 12 residues. The CDR3 DNA follows: TGTGCCAGCCCGTGCGCTGGGAACATACAGTACTTC. It codes for CASPCAGNIQYF.

The table lists this clonotype with many counts. It is likely a read error, because the conserved phenylalanine at the end of the CDR3 is missing. The V gene is TRBV19, the J gene TRBJ1-5, with D possibly matching TRBD1 (5 bases). The CDR3 sequence is 17 residues long. Germline CDR1 LNHDA, CDR2 SQIVND (reference sequence). Trimming pared 2 bases from V and 4 bases from J, leaving 18 bases between. The CDR3 DNA follows: TGTGCCAGTAGTATAACAGGTCGGGCAGATTTGAATCAGCCCCAGCATCTT. Its translation is CASSITGRADLNQPQHL.

This clonotype was recorded at least ten times. The genes are TRBV7-2 and TRBJ2-1; 9 bases align to TRBD2. V lost 2 bases and J lost 6; bases outside the gene matches: 5. The CDR3 length is 15 residues. Germline V gene data show CDR1 as SGHTA and CDR2 as FQGNSA. The CDR3 region has the DNA TGTGCCAGCAGCTTAATGTGGCGGGGGGGCAATGAGCAGTTCTTC. Residues: CASSLMWRGGNEQFF.

This clonotype was seen ten or more times. This chain uses TRBV5-6 with TRBJ2-7; the match to TRBD1 covers 8 bases. Trimming at V came to 2 bases and at J to 2 bases, leaving 3 bases not matched to a gene. CDR3 size: 14 residues. Germline lookup yields CDR1 SGHDT and CDR2 YYEEEE. Here the CDR3 reads CASSFTGQAYEQYF. The CDR3 DNA follows: TGTGCCAGCAGCTTTACGGGACAGGCCTACGAGCAGTACTTC.

At least ten counts were recorded for this clonotype. This chain joins TRBV29-1 and TRBJ2-2; 12 positions match TRBD1. Germline CDR1 SQVTM, CDR2 ANQGSEA. The J segment lost 7 bases and the V segment lost 7 bases, leaving 7 bases of the junction unmatched. The CDR3 covers 14 residues. The CDR3 bases are TGCAGCGCCGGGACAGGGGGCGGTATCGGGGAGCTGTTTTTT. It specifies CSAGTGGGIGELFF.

This clonotype was seen at least ten times. V gene TRBV28 combines with J gene TRBJ2-7, with TRBD2 matching over 12 bases. After removal of 5 bases from V and 5 bases from J, the junction contained 7 bases not matched to a gene. Germline V gene sequence: CDR1 MDHEN, CDR2 SYDVKM. The CDR3 runs 15 residues. CDR3: CASSPSSGRGNEQYF. DNA for the CDR3: TGTGCCAGCAGTCCATCTAGCGGGAGGGGAAACGAGCAGTACTTC.